This T cell receptor (beta chain) was captured in a study of blood T cells in healthy people across ages. Regarding the study as a whole: Naive and antigen-experienced cells could not be conclusively compared, given unsorted PBMCs.

For the second PCR, which ran for about 6 to 12 cycles, a sample-barcoded 5' primer and a J-beta primer mix were used. TCRdb itself ran the 5' RACE reads through MiXCR, one entry per CDR3 protein. Of over 1.5 million distinct CDR3 sequences detected, around 50% appear once; the ten largest clones hold over 2%. As to this clonotype: Its specificity is unknown.

Collection of roughly 9.8 milliliters of peripheral blood was performed for each donor. With V trimmed by 3 bases and J by 12 bases, 10 bases remained unmatched. This CDR3 contains 14 residues. Germline CDR1 MDHEN, CDR2 SYDVKM. Material: blood. This clonotype was sampled from a woman between 35 and 50 years old in good health. This chain connects TRBV28 to TRBJ2-1; 8 bases map to TRBD2. CDR3 coding DNA: TGTGCCAGCAGTTTCGCTGGCGGGGGGCGGGGGCAGTTCTTC. This sequence encodes CASSFAGGGRGQFF.